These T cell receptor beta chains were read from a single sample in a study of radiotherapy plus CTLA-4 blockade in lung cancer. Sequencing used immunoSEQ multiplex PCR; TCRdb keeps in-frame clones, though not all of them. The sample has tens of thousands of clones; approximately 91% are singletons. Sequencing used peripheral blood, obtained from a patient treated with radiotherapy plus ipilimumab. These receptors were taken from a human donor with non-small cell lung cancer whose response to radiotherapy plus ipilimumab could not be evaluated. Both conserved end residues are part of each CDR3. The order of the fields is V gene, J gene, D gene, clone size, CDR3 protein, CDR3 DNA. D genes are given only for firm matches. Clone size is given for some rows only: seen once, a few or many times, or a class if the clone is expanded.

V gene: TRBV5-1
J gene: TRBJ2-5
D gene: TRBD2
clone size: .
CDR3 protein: CASSFGVAGGQETQYF
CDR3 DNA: TGCGCCAGCAGCTTCGGGGTAGCGGGGGGGCAAGAGACCCAGTACTTC

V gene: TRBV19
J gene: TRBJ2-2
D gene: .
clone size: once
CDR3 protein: CASSTTRGGTGELFF
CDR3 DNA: TGTGCCAGTAGTACCACACGCGGCGGGACCGGGGAGCTGTTTTTT

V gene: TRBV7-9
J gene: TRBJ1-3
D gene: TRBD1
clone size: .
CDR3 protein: CASSPTGASSGNTIYF
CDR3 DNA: TGTGCCAGCAGCCCTACAGGGGCAAGCTCTGGAAACACCATATATTTT

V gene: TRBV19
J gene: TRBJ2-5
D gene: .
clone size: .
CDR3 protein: CASSIGGGLQETQYF
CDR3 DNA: TGTGCCAGTAGTATTGGGGGGGGGCTCCAAGAGACCCAGTACTTC

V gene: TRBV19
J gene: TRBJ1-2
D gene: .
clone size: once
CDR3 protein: CASFRGAGIKSYGYTF
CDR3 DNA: TGTGCCAGTTTCCGGGGGGCCGGGATCAAATCGTATGGCTACACCTTC

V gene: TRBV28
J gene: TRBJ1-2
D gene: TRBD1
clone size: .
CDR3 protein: CASSLGQGYGYTF
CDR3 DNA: TGTGCCAGCAGTTTGGGACAGGGGTACGGCTACACCTTC

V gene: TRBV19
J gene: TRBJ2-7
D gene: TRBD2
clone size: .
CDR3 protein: CASNAAGGVSYEQYF
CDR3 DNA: TGTGCCAGTAACGCGGCGGGGGGGGTCTCCTACGAGCAGTACTTC

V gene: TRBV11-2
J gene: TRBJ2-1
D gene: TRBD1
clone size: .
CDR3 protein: CASSWVGQGVSGQFF
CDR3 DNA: TGTGCCAGCAGCTGGGTTGGGCAGGGGGTTAGTGGGCAGTTCTTC

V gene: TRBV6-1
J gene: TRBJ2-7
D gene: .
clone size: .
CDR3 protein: CASSVSDSSGREQYF
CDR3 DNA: TGTGCCAGCAGTGTCTCGGACTCCTCCGGAAGGGAGCAGTACTTC

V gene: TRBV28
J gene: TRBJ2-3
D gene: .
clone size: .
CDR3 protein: CASSGVQGLDTQYF
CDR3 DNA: TGTGCCAGCAGTGGGGTACAGGGCCTAGATACGCAGTATTTT

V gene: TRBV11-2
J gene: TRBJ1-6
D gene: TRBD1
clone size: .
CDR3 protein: CASSIDRELSPLHF
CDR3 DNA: TGTGCCAGCAGCATCGACAGGGAACTGTCACCCCTCCACTTT

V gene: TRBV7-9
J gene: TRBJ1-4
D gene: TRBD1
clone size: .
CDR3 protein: CASSSTGSGEKLFF
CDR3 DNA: TGTGCCAGCAGCTCGACAGGGTCGGGGGAAAAACTGTTTTTT

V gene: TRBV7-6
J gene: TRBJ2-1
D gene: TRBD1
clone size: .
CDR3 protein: CASSSRDRSYNEQFF
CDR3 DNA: TGTGCCAGCAGCTCCCGGGACAGGTCCTACAATGAGCAGTTCTTC

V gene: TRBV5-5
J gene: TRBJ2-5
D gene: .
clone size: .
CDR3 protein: CASSLADTQETQYF
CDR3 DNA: TGTGCCAGCAGCTTGGCGGACACCCAAGAGACCCAGTACTTC

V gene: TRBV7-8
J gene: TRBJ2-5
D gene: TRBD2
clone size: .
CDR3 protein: CASRPGTTQETQYF
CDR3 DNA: TGTGCCAGCAGACCCGGGACTACCCAAGAGACCCAGTACTTC

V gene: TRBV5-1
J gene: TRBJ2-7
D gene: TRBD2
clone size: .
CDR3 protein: CASSSTTSGYSYEQYF
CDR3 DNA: TGCGCCAGCAGCTCTACAACTAGCGGGTACTCCTACGAGCAGTACTTC

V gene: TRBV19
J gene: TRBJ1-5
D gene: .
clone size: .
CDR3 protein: CASSQQGIGQPQHF
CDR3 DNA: TGTGCCAGCTCACAACAGGGAATAGGTCAGCCCCAGCATTTT

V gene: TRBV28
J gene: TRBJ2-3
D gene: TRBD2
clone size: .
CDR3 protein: CASSFRDYNTDTQYF
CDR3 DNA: TGTGCCAGCAGTTTCCGGGACTACAACACAGATACGCAGTATTTT

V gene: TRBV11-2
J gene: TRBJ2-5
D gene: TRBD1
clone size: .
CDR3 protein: CASSHGTGGTTQYF
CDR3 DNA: TGTGCCAGCAGCCACGGGACAGGGGGCACGACCCAGTACTTC

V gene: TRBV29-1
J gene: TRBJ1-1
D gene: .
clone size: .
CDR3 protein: CSSWEGVNTEAFF
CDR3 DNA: TGCAGCTCTTGGGAGGGGGTGAACACTGAAGCTTTCTTT

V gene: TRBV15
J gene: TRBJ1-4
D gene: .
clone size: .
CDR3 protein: CATSRDSSEKLFF
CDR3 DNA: TGTGCCACCAGCAGGGACTCTTCGGAAAAACTGTTTTTT

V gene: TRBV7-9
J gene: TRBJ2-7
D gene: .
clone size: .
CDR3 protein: CASSRGGAYEQYF
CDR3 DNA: TGTGCCAGCAGTCGAGGAGGGGCCTACGAGCAGTACTTC

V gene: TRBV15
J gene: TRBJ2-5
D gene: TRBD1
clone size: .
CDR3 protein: CATTADRGRETQYF
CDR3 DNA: TGTGCCACCACCGCGGACAGGGGGAGAGAGACCCAGTACTTC

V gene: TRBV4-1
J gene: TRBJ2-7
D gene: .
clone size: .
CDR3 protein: CASSQDEGTPYYEQYF
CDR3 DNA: TGCGCCAGCAGCCAAGACGAGGGGACACCATACTACGAGCAGTACTTC

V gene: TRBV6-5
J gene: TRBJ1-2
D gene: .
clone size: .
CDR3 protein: CASSYLQDYGYTF
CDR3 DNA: TGTGCCAGCAGTTACCTCCAGGACTATGGCTACACCTTC

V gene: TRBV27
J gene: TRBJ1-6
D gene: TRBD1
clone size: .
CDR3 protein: CASSSARTGNFSPLHF
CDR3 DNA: TGTGCCAGCAGTTCCGCCAGGACAGGGAACTTTTCACCCCTCCACTTT

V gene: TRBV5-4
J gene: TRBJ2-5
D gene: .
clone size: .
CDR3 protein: CASSASGTRETQYF
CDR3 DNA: TGTGCCAGCAGCGCCTCAGGGACAAGGGAGACCCAGTACTTC

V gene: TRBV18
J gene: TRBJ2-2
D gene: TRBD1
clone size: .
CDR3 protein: CASSPSMTGANTGELFF
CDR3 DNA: TGTGCCAGCTCACCTTCTATGACAGGGGCAAACACCGGGGAGCTGTTTTTT

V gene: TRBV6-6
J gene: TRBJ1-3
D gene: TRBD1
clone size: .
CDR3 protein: CASSYGQGRNTIYF
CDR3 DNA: TGTGCCAGCAGTTACGGACAGGGTCGAAACACCATATATTTT

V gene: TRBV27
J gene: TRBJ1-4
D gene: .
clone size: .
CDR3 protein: CASTPGRGEKLFF
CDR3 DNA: TGTGCCAGCACTCCCGGAAGGGGGGAAAAACTGTTTTTT

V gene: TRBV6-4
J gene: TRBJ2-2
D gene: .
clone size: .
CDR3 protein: CASSLQGDTGELFF
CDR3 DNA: TGTGCCAGCAGCTTACAGGGAGACACCGGGGAGCTGTTTTTT

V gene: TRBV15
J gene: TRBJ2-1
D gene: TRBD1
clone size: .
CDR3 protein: CATSRDMGQGYNEQFF
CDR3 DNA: TGTGCCACCAGCAGAGACATGGGACAGGGTTACAATGAGCAGTTCTTC

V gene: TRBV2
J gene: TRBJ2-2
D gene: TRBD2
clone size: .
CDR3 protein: CASSPLAGVNTGELFF
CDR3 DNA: TGTGCCAGCAGCCCACTAGCGGGGGTGAACACCGGGGAGCTGTTTTTT

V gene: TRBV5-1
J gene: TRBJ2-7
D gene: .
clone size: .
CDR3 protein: CASSREPPSYEQYF
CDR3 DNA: TGCGCCAGCAGCCGGGAGCCGCCTTCCTACGAGCAGTACTTC

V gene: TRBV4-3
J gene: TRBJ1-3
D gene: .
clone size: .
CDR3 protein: CASSQDLGGGSGNTIYF
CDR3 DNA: TGCGCCAGCAGCCAAGATTTGGGCGGAGGCTCTGGAAACACCATATATTTT

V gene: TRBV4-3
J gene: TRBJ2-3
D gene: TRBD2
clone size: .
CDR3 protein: CASSQGTSGGTYTDTQYF
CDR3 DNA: TGCGCCAGCAGCCAAGGGACTAGCGGGGGGACCTACACAGATACGCAGTATTTT

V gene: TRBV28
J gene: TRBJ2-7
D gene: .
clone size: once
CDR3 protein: CASSRRRETYEQYF
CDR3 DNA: TGTGCCAGCAGCCGTCGACGGGAGACCTACGAGCAGTACTTC

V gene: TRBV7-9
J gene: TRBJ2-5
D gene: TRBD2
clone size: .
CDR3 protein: CASSSPAGGETQYF
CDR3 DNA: TGTGCCAGCAGCTCCCCGGCGGGGGGGGAGACCCAGTACTTC

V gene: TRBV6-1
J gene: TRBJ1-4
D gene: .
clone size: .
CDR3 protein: CASSGNGWGGSATNEKLFF
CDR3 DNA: TGTGCCAGCAGTGGCAATGGATGGGGGGGGTCGGCAACTAATGAAAAACTGTTTTTT

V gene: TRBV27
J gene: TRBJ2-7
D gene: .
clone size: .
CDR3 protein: CASSLTAGLNEQYF
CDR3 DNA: TGTGCCAGCAGTTTAACGGCAGGGTTAAACGAGCAGTACTTC

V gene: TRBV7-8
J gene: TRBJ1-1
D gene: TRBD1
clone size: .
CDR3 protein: CASSFSGTGANTEAFF
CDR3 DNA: TGTGCCAGCAGCTTCTCTGGGACAGGAGCGAACACTGAAGCTTTCTTT

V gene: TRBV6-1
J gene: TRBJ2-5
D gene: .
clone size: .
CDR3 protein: CASNPARVETQYF
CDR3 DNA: TGTGCCAGCAACCCGGCCAGGGTGGAGACCCAGTACTTC

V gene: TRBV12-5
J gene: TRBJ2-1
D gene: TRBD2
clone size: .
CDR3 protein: CASGLVMGLAGGSSSYNEQFF
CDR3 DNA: TGTGCTAGTGGTTTGGTAATGGGACTAGCGGGGGGGTCTAGCTCCTACAATGAGCAGTTCTTC

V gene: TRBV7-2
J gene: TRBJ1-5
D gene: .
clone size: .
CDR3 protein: CASSARSNQPQHF
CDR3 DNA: TGTGCCAGCAGCGCGCGCTCAAATCAGCCCCAGCATTTT

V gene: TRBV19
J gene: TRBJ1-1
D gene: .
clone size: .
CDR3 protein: CASSIAGQRNTEAFF
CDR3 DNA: TGTGCCAGTAGTATAGCTGGGCAGAGGAACACTGAAGCTTTCTTT

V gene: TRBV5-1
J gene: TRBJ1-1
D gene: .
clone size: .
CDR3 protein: CASSLAGPGMNTEAFF
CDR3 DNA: TGCGCCAGCAGCTTGGCTGGGCCGGGGATGAACACTGAAGCTTTCTTT

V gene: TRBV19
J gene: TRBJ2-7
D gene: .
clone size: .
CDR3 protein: CASSSLRASYEQYF
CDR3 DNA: TGTGCCAGTAGTTCGCTCAGGGCGTCCTACGAGCAGTACTTC

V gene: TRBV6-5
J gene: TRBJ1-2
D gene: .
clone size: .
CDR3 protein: CASRVTLRTGGYTF
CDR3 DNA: TGTGCCAGCAGGGTGACTCTCCGTACAGGCGGCTACACCTTC

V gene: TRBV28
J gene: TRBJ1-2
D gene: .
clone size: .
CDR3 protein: CASIGVDYGYTF
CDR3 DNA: TGTGCCAGCATAGGAGTGGACTATGGCTACACCTTC

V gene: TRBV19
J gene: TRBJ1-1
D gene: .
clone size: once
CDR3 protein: CASTLGLRGTEAFF
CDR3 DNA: TGTGCCAGTACCCTAGGGCTTAGGGGCACTGAAGCTTTCTTT

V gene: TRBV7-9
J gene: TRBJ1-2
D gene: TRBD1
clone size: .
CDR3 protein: CASGTGGAWGYTF
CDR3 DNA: TGTGCCAGCGGAACAGGGGGCGCTTGGGGCTACACCTTC

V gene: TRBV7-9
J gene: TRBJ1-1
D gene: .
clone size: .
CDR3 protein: CASRRAMNTEAFF
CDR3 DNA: TGTGCCAGCAGGAGGGCTATGAACACTGAAGCTTTCTTT

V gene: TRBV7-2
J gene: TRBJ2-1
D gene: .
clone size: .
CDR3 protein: CASRSTRSQEFF
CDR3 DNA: TGTGCCAGCAGATCAACTAGGAGTCAGGAGTTCTTC